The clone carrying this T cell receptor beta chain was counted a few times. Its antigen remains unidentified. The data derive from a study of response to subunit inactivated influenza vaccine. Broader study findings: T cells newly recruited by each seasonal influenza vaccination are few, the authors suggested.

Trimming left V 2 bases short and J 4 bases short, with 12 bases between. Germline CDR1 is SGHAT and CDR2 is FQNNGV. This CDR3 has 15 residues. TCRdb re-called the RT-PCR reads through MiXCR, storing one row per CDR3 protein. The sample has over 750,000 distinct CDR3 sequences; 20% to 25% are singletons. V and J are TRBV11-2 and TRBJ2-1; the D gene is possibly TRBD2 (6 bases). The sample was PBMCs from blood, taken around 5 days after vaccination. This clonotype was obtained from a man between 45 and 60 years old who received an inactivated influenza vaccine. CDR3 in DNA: TGTGCCAGCAGCTTAAAATCTAGCGAGTACAATGAGCAGTTCTTC. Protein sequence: CASSLKSSEYNEQFF.